This T cell receptor beta chain was profiled in a study of OX40 agonist ivuxolimab in advanced cancers. For the study at large: Dosing consisted of intravenous ivuxolimab at 0.01 to 10 mg/kg every 2 weeks. Overall study findings and caveats: People who partly responded at 0.1-3.0 mg/kg had some of the least clonal expansion seen.

As regards this clone: Its specificity is not known.

TCRdb's copy holds only in-frame clones and misses some; the assay was immunoSEQ multiplex PCR. In the table there are roughly 100,000 clones, approximately 92% of which are singletons. V trimming: 9 bases; J trimming: 5 bases; junction bases outside the gene matches: 4. Germline values: CDR1 SNHLY, CDR2 FYNNEI. The length of the CDR3 is 12 residues. The receptor's source is an adult with an advanced solid tumor such as melanoma, head and neck, liver or kidney cancer. The chain links TRBV2 to TRBJ2-7; 10 bases are a match to TRBD2. The specimen comprised CD4+ or CD8+ T cells sorted from blood, sampled in a trial of the OX40 agonist ivuxolimab. As DNA, the CDR3 is TGTGCCAGTGGGACTAGCGAAAACGAGCAGTACTTC. Translated, it gives CASGTSENEQYF.